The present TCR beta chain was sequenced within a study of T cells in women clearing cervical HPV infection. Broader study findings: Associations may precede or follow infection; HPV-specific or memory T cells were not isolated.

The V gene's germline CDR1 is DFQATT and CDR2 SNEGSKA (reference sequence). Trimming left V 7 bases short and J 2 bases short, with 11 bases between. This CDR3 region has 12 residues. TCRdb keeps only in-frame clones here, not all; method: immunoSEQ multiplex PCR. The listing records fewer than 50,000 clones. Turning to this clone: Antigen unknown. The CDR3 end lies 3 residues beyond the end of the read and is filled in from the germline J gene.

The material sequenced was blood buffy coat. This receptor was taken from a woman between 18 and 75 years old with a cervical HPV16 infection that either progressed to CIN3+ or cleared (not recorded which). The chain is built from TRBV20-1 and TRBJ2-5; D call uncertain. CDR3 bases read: TGCAGTGGCGGAGAGTTTCAAGAGACC. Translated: CSGGEFQET. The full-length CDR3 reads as CSGGEFQETQYF.